A selection of T cell receptor beta chains follows, all from one sample in a study of memory CD4+ T cells and cytomegalovirus serostatus. TCRdb keeps only in-frame clones here, not all; method: immunoSEQ multiplex PCR. The sample carries about 50,000 clones, around 80% recorded once. Sequenced sample: memory CD4+ T cells from blood. The source of these receptors is an adult in good health and CMV-seronegative. Each CDR3 is given with its conserved first and last residue. The D gene is left open where the match is weak. Clone size appears in some rows only: once, few, many, or a class for an expanded clone.

J gene,D gene,clone size,V gene,CDR3 protein,CDR3 DNA
TRBJ1-4,NA,NA,TRBV7-9,CASSLDGLGEKLFF,TGTGCCAGCAGCTTAGACGGGCTGGGTGAAAAACTGTTTTTT
TRBJ1-1,TRBD1,NA,TRBV18,CASSPDRGYRRTEAFF,TGTGCCAGCTCACCCGACAGGGGGTACAGGAGGACTGAAGCTTTCTTT
TRBJ1-1,NA,NA,TRBV19,CASSISSGSEAFF,TGTGCCAGTAGTATCTCCTCAGGGTCTGAAGCTTTCTTT
TRBJ2-3,NA,NA,TRBV7-2,CASSLGTRGDTQYF,TGTGCCAGCAGCTTAGGAACAAGAGGAGATACGCAGTATTTT
TRBJ1-1,TRBD1,NA,TRBV7-2,CASSLFSIGQGVAFF,TGTGCCAGCAGCTTGTTCTCAATCGGACAGGGCGTAGCTTTCTTT
TRBJ2-5,NA,NA,TRBV19,CASRGGETQYF,TGTGCCAGTAGAGGGGGAGAGACCCAGTACTTC
TRBJ1-1,NA,few,TRBV5-1,CASSFGDGNTEAFF,TGCGCCAGCAGCTTCGGGGACGGGAACACTGAAGCTTTCTTT
TRBJ2-1,NA,NA,TRBV11-2,CASSLVNEQFF,TGTGCCAGCAGCTTGGTAAATGAGCAGTTCTTC
TRBJ2-7,NA,NA,TRBV14,CASSQGPQSYEQYF,TGTGCCAGCAGCCAGGGGCCCCAAAGCTACGAGCAGTACTTC
TRBJ2-1,TRBD2,NA,TRBV6-5,CASSLTGGGYHNEQFF,TGTGCCAGCAGTTTGACGGGCGGGGGATACCACAATGAGCAGTTCTTC
TRBJ1-1,NA,few,TRBV29-1,CSVDRSNTEAFF,TGCAGCGTTGACAGGTCGAACACTGAAGCTTTCTTT
TRBJ2-3,NA,NA,TRBV5-1,CASSLAHPPLADTQYF,TGCGCCAGCAGCTTGGCCCATCCCCCTCTGGCGGATACGCAGTATTTT
TRBJ2-5,NA,NA,TRBV5-6,CASSSQGGLGTQYF,TGTGCCAGCAGCTCACAAGGGGGGCTAGGGACCCAGTACTTC
TRBJ1-1,NA,NA,TRBV15,CATSRTRTDYGTEAFF,TGTGCCACCAGCAGAACAAGGACGGATTATGGCACTGAAGCTTTCTTT
TRBJ2-3,TRBD2,NA,TRBV27,CASSLVAGTQYF,TGTGCCAGCAGTTTAGTAGCGGGTACGCAGTATTTT
TRBJ2-1,TRBD2,NA,TRBV28,CASTRRSGGPAYNEQFF,TGTGCCAGCACCCGCCGGAGCGGGGGGCCCGCCTACAATGAGCAGTTCTTC
TRBJ2-5,NA,NA,TRBV27,CASSYAGTRQETQYF,TGTGCCAGCAGTTATGCCGGGACGCGCCAAGAGACCCAGTACTTC
TRBJ1-1,NA,NA,TRBV6-6,CASKGHIQGTEAFF,TGTGCCAGCAAGGGGCACATTCAAGGGACTGAAGCTTTCTTT
TRBJ2-7,NA,NA,TRBV11-2,CASSSLRDGMLGEQYF,TGTGCCAGCAGCTCACTCCGGGACGGAATGCTTGGGGAGCAGTACTTC
TRBJ2-1,TRBD2,NA,TRBV11-2,CATRLAGGLGNEQFF,TGTGCCACCCGACTAGCGGGAGGGCTAGGCAATGAGCAGTTCTTC
TRBJ1-1,NA,NA,TRBV5-8,CASSLIRTNEAFF,TGTGCCAGCAGCTTAATTCGAACAAATGAAGCTTTCTTT
TRBJ1-4,NA,NA,TRBV2,CASSEGGTNEKLFF,TGTGCCAGCAGTGAGGGCGGAACTAATGAAAAACTGTTTTTT
TRBJ2-2,NA,NA,TRBV28,CASTYGGAHAGELFF,TGTGCCAGCACCTACGGAGGGGCCCACGCCGGGGAGCTGTTTTTT
TRBJ2-7,NA,NA,TRBV7-6,CASSVQGNGPYEQYF,TGTGCCAGCAGTGTACAGGGAAACGGCCCATACGAGCAGTACTTC
TRBJ2-7,NA,few,TRBV2,CASRNLRGAYEQYF,TGTGCCAGCAGGAACCTAAGGGGCGCCTACGAGCAGTACTTC
TRBJ2-5,TRBD2,NA,TRBV4-1,CASSQLGLTSGGAVEEETQYF,TGCGCCAGCAGCCAATTGGGCTTGACTAGCGGGGGGGCAGTGGAAGAAGAGACCCAGTACTTC
TRBJ2-1,NA,NA,TRBV6-1,CASSRTDSSYNEQFF,TGTGCCAGCAGTCGGACAGACAGCTCCTACAATGAGCAGTTCTTC
TRBJ1-1,TRBD1,NA,TRBV5-1,CASSLGGPTEAFF,TGCGCCAGCAGCCTAGGGGGCCCCACTGAAGCTTTCTTT